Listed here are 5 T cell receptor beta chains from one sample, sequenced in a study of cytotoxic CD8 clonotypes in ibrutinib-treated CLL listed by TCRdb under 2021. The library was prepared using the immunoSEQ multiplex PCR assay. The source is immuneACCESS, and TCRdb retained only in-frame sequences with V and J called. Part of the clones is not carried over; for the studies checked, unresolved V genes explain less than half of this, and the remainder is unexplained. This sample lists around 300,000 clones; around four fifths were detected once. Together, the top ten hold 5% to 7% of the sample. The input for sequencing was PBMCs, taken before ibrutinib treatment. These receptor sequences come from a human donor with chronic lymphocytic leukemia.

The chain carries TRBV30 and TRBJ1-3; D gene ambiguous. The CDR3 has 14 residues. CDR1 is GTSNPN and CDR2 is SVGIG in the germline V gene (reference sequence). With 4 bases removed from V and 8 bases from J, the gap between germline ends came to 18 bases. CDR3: CAWNRASDVDTIYF. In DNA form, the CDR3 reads TGTGCCTGGAATCGGGCCTCGGACGTGGACACCATATATTTT.

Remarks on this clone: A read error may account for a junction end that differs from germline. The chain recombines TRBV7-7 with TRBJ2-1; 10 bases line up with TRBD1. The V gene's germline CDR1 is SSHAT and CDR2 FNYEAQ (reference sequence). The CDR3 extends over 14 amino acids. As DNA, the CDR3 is TGTGCTAGCAGCCCAGTGGGGACAGGGGTTGAGCAGTTCTTC. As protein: CASSPVGTGVEQFF.

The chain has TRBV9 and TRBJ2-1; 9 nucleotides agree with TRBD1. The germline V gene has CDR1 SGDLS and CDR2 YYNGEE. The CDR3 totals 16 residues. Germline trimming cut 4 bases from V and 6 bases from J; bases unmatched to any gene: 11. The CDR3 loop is CASSPEGQGNLNEQFF. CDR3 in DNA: TGTGCCAGCAGCCCCGAGGGACAGGGTAACCTCAATGAGCAGTTCTTC.

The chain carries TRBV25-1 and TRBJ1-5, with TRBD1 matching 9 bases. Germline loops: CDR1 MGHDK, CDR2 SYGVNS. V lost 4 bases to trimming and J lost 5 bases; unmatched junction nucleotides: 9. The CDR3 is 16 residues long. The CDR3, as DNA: TGTGCCAGCAGTGCGAGGACAGGGGCAGGGGATCAGCCCCAGCATTTT. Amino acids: CASSARTGAGDQPQHF.

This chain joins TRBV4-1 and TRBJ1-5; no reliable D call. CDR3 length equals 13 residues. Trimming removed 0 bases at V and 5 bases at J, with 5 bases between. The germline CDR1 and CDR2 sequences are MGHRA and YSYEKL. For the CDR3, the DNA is TGCGCCAGCAGCCAAGATCGTCATCAGCCCCAGCATTTT. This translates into CASSQDRHQPQHF.